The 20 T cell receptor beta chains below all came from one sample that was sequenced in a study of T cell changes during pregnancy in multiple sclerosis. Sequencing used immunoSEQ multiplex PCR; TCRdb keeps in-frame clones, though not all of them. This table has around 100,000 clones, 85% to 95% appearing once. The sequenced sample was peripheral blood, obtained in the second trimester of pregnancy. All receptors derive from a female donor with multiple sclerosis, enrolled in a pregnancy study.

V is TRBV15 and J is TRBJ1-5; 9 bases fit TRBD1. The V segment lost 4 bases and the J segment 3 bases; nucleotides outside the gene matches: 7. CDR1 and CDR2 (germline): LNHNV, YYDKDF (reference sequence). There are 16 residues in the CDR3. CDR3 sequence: CATSTAGQGDNQPQHF. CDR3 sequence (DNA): TGTGCCACCAGCACTGCGGGACAGGGCGACAATCAGCCCCAGCATTTT.

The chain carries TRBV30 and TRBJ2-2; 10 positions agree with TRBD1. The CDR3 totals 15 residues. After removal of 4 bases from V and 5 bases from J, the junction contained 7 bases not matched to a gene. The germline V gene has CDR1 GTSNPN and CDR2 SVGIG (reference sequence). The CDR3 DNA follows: TGTGCCTGGAACCACCGGGACAGGGGAACCGGGGAGCTGTTTTTT. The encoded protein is CAWNHRDRGTGELFF.

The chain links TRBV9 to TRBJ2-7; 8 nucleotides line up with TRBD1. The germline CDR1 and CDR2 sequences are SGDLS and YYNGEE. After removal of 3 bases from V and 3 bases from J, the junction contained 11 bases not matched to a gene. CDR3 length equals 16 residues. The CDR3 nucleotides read TGTGCCAGCAGCGCGCACCCCGGGACAGGCCACTACGAGCAGTACTTC. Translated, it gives CASSAHPGTGHYEQYF.

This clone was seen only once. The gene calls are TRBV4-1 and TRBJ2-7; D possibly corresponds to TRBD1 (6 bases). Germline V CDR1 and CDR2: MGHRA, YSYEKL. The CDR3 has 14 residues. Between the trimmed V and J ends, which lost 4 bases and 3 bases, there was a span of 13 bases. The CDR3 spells CASSPAQGLYEQYF. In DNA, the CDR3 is TGCGCCAGCAGCCCCGCCCAGGGGCTCTACGAGCAGTACTTC.

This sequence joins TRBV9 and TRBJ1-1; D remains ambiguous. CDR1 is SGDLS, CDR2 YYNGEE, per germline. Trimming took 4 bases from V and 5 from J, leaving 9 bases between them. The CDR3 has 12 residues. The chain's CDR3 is CASSLAGTEAFF. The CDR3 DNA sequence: TGTGCCAGCAGCCTCGCGGGTACTGAAGCTTTCTTT.

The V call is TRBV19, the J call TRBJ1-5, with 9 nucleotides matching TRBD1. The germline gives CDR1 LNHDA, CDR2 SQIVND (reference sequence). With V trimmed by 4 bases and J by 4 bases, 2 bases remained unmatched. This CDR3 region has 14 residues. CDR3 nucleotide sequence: TGTGCCAGTAGTACACAGGGGGCTAATCAGCCCCAGCATTTT. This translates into CASSTQGANQPQHF.

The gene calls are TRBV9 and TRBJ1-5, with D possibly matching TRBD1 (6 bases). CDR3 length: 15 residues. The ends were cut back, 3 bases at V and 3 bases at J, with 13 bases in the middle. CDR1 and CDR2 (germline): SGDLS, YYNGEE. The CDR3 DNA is TGTGCCAGCAGCGAGCGGGGGGGCTACAATCAGCCCCAGCATTTT. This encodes CASSERGGYNQPQHF.

The CDR3 nucleotides are TGTGCCAGCAGTGAATATGAGCTGTTTTTT. This sequence encodes CASSEYELFF. The chain has TRBV2 and TRBJ2-2; no definite D call. Germline V gene lookup returns CDR1 SNHLY and CDR2 FYNNEI. V was pared by 2 bases and J by 11 bases, with 3 bases between. The length of the CDR3 is 10 residues.

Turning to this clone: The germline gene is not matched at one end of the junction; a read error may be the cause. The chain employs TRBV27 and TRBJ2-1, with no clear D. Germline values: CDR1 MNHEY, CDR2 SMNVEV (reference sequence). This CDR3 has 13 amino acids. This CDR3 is CASSLSFNNEQFF. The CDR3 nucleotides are TGTGCCAGCAGTCTATCCTTTAATAATGAGCAGTTCTTC.

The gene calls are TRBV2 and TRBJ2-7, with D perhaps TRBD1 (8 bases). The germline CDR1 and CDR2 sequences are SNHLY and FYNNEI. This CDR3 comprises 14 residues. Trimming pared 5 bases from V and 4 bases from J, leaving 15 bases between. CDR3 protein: CASSKTGGGYEQYF. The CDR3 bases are TGTGCCAGCAGTAAAACAGGGGGGGGGTACGAGCAGTACTTC.

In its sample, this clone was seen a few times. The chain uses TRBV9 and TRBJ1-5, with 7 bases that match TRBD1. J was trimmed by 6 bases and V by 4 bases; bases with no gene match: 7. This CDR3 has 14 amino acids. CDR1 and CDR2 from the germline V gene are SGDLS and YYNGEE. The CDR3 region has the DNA TGTGCCAGCAGCTTGGGACAGAGGGGTCAGCCCCAGCATTTT. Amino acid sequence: CASSLGQRGQPQHF.

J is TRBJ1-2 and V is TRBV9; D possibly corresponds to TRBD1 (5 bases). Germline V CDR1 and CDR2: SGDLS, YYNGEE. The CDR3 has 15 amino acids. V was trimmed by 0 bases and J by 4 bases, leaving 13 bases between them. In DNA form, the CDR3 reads TGTGCCAGCAGCGTAGCCGCACAGGCCCCCTATGGCTACACCTTC. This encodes CASSVAAQAPYGYTF.

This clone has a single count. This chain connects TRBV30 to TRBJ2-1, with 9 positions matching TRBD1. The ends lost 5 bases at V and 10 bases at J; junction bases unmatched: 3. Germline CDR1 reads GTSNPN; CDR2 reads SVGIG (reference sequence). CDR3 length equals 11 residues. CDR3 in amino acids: CAWGDREEQFF. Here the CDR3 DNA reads TGTGCCTGGGGGGACAGGGAGGAGCAGTTCTTC. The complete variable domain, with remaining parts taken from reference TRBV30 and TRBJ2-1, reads SQTIHQWPATLVQPVGSPLSLECTVEGTSNPNLYWYRQAAGRGLQLLFYSVGIGQISSEVPQNLSASRPQDRQFILSSKKLLLSDSGFYLCAWGDREEQFFGPGTRLTVL.

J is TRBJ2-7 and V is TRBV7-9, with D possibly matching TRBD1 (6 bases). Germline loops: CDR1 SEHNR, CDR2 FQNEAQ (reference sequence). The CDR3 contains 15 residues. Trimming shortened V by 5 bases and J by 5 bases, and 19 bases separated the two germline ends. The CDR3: CASSPEQGNKNEQYF. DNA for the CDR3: TGTGCCAGCAGCCCCGAACAGGGTAACAAGAACGAGCAGTACTTC.

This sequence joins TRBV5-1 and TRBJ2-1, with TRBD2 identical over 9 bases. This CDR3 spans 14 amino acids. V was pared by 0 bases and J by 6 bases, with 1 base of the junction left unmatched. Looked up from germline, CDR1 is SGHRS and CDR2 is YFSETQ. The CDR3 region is CASSLASGTNEQFF. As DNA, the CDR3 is TGCGCCAGCAGCTTGGCTAGCGGGACCAATGAGCAGTTCTTC.

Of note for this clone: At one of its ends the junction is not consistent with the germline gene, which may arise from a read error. In DNA, the CDR3 is TGTACCAGCAGTTCGGGGGCAGATACGCAGTATTTT. Its protein product is CTSSSGADTQYF. The V and J genes are TRBV2 and TRBJ2-3; a weak D match, TRBD2 (6 bases). The V gene's germline CDR1 is SNHLY and CDR2 FYNNEI. The CDR3 loop spans 12 amino acids.

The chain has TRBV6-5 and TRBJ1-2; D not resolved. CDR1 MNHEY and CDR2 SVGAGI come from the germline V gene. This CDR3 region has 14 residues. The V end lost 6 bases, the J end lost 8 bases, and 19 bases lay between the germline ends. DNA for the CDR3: TGTGCCAGCAGCCCTGCAGGCGCCATAGAAGGCTACACCTTC. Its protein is CASSPAGAIEGYTF.

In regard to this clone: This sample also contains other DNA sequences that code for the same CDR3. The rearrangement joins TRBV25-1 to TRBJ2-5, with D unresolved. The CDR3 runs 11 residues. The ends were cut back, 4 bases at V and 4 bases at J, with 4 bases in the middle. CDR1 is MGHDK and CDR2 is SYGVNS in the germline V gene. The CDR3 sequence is CASSAGETQYF. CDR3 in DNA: TGTGCCAGCAGTGCAGGAGAGACCCAGTACTTC.

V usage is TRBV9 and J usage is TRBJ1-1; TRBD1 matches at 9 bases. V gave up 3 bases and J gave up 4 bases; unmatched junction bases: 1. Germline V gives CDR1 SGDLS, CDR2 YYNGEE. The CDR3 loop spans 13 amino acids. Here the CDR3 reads CASSAQGATEAFF. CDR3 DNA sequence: TGTGCCAGCAGCGCACAGGGGGCCACTGAAGCTTTCTTT.

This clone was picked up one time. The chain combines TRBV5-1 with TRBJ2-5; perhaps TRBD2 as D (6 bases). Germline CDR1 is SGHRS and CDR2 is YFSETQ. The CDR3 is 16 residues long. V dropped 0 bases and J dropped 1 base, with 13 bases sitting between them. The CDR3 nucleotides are TGCGCCAGCAGCTTGGTAGTGACTAGAATCCAAGAGACCCAGTACTTC. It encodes CASSLVVTRIQETQYF.